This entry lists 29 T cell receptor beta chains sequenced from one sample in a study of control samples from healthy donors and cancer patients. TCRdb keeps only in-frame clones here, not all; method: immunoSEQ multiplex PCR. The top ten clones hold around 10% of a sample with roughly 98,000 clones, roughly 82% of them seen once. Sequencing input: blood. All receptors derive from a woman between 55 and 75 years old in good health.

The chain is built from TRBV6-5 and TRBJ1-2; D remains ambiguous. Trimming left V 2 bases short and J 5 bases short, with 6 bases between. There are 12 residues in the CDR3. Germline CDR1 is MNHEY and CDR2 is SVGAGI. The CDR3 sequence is CASSYGGYGYTF. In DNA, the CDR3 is TGTGCCAGCAGTTACGGCGGGTATGGCTACACCTTC.

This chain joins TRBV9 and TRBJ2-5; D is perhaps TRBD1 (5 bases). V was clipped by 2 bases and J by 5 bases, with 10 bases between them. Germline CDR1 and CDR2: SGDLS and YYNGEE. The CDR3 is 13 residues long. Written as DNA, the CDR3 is TGTGCCAGCAGCGTTACAGGTCAGGAGACCCAGTACTTC. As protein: CASSVTGQETQYF.

CDR3 in amino acids: CASTQLDEQFF. CDR3 DNA sequence: TGTGCCAGCACCCAGCTTGATGAGCAGTTCTTC. The chain carries TRBV2 and TRBJ2-1; D ambiguous. Germline V lookup: CDR1 SNHLY, CDR2 FYNNEI. V was trimmed by 7 bases and J by 8 bases, leaving 9 bases between them. The CDR3 loop spans 11 amino acids.

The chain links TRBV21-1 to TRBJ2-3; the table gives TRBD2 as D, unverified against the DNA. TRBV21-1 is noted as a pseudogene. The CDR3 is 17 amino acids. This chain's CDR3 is CASSKKKSGSSPDTQYF. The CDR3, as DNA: TGTGCCAGCAGCAAAAAGAAGAGCGGGAGTTCCCCAGATACGCAGTATTTT.

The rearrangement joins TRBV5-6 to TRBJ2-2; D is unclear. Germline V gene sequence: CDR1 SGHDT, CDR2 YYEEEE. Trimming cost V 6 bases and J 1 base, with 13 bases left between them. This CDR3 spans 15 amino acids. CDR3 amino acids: CASNSGDGNTGELFF. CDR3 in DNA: TGTGCCAGCAACTCCGGAGACGGGAACACCGGGGAGCTGTTTTTT.

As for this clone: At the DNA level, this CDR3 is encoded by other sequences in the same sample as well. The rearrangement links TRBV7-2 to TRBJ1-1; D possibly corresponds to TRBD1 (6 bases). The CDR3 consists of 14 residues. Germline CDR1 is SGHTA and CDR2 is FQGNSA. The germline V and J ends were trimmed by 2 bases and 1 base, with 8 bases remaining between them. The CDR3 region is CASSLTGTNTEAFF. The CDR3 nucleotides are TGTGCCAGCAGCTTAACAGGGACGAACACTGAAGCTTTCTTT.

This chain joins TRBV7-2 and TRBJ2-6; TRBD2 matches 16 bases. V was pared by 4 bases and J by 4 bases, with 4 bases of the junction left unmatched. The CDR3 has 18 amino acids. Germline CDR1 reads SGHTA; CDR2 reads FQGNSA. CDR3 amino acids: CASSSGLAGGSGANVLTF. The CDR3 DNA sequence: TGTGCCAGCAGCTCGGGACTAGCGGGAGGGTCAGGGGCCAACGTCCTGACTTTC.

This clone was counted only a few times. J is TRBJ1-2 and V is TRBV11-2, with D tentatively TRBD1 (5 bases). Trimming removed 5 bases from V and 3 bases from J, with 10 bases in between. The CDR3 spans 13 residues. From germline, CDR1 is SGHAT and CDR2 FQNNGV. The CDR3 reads CASSLGGYYGYTF. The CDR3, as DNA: TGTGCCAGCAGCCTCGGGGGGTACTATGGCTACACCTTC.

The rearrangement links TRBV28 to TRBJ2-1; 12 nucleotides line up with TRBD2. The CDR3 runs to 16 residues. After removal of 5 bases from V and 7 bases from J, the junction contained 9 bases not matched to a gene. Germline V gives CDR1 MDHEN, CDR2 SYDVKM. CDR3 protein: CASSPRQTSGRNEQFF. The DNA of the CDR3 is TGTGCCAGCAGTCCACGCCAGACTAGCGGGAGAAATGAGCAGTTCTTC.

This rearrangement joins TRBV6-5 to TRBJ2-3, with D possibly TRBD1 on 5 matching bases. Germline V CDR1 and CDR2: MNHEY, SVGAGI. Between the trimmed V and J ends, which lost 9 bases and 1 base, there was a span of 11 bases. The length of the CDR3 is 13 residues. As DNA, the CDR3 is TGTGCCAGTAACAGGATCCGCACAGATACGCAGTATTTT. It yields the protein CASNRIRTDTQYF.

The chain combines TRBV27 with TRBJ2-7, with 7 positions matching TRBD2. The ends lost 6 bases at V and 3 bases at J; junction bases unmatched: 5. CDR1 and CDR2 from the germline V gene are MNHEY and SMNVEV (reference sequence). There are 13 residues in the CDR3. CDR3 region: CASRPGGDYEQYF. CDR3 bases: TGTGCCAGCAGGCCGGGAGGAGACTACGAGCAGTACTTC.

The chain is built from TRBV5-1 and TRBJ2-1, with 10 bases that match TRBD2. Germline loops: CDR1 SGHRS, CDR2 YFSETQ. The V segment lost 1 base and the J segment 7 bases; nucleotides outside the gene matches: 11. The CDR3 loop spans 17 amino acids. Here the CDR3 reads CASSLRLAGDGVNEQFF. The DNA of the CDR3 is TGCGCCAGCAGCTTGCGTCTAGCGGGAGACGGGGTAAATGAGCAGTTCTTC.

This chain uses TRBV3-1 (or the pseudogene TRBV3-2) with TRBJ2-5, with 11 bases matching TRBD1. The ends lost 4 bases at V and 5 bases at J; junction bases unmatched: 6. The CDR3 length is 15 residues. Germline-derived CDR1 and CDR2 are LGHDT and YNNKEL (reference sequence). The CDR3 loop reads CASSLAGTGGETQYF. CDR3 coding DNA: TGTGCCAGCAGCCTAGCCGGGACAGGGGGGGAGACCCAGTACTTC.

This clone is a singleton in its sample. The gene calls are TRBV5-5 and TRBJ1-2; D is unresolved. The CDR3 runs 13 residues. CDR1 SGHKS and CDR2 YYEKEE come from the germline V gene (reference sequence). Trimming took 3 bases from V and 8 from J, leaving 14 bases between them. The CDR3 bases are TGTGCCAGCAGCTGGACGGGTGTCCAGGGCTACACCTTC. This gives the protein CASSWTGVQGYTF.

This CDR3 is CASKGQANTEAFF. In DNA, the CDR3 is TGTGCCAGCAAAGGGCAAGCGAACACTGAAGCTTTCTTT. The gene calls are TRBV2 and TRBJ1-1; D unclear. This CDR3 comprises 13 residues. The germline V gene has CDR1 SNHLY and CDR2 FYNNEI. With 7 bases removed from V and 1 base from J, the gap between germline ends came to 10 bases. The full variable domain, rest sourced from reference TRBV2 and TRBJ1-1, is EPEVTQTPSHQVTQMGQEVILRCVPISNHLYFYWYRQILGQKVEFLVSFYNNEISEKSEIFDDQFSVERPDGSNFTLKIRSTKLEDSAMYFCASKGQANTEAFFGQGTRLTVV.

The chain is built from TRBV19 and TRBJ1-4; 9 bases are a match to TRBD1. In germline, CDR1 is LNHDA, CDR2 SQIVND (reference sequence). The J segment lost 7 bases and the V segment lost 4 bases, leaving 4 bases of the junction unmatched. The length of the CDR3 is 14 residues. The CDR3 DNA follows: TGTGCCAGTAGTAACAGGGGGCGCGGTGAAAAACTGTTTTTT. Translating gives CASSNRGRGEKLFF.

CDR3 coding DNA: TGTGCCAGCAGCCTCGGGACAGGGAATCAGCCCCAGCATTTT. Its translation is CASSLGTGNQPQHF. The chain links TRBV2 to TRBJ1-5; 9 positions agree with TRBD1. This CDR3 comprises 14 residues. V gave up 6 bases and J gave up 4 bases; unmatched junction bases: 4. Germline values: CDR1 SNHLY, CDR2 FYNNEI.

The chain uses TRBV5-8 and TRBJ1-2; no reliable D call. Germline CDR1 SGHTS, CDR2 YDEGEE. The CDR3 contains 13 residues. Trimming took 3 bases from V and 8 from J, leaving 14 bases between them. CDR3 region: CASSYNRLGGYTF. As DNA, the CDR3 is TGTGCCAGCAGCTATAACCGGCTGGGGGGCTACACCTTC.

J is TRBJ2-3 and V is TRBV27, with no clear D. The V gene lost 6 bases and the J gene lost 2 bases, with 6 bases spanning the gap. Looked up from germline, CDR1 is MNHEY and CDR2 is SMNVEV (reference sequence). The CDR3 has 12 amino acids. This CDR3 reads CASSSFTDTQYF. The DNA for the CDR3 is TGTGCCAGCAGCTCATTCACAGATACGCAGTATTTT.

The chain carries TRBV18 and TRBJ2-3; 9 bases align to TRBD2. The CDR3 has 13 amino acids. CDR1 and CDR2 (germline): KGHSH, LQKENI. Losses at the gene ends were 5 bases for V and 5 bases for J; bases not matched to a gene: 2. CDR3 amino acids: CASSSGGRDTQYF. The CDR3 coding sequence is TGTGCCAGCTCAAGCGGGGGGCGAGATACGCAGTATTTT.

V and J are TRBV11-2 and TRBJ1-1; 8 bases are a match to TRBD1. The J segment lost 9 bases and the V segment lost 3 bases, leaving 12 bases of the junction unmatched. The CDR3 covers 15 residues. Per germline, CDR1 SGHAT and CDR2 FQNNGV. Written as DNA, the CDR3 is TGTGCCAGCAGCTTCAACGGACAGGGAGGTAGTAAAGCTTTCTTT. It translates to CASSFNGQGGSKAFF.

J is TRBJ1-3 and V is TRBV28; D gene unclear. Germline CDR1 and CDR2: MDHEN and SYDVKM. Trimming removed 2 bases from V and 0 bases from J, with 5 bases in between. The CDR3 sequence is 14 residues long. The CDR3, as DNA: TGTGCCAGCAGTTTAGGGATCTCTGGAAACACCATATATTTT. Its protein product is CASSLGISGNTIYF.

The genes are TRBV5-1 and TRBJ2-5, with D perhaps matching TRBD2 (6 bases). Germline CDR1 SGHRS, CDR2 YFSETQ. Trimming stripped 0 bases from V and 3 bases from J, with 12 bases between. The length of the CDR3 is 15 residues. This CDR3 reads CASSLVGEVEETQYF. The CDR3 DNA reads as TGCGCCAGCAGCTTGGTCGGGGAGGTCGAAGAGACCCAGTACTTC.

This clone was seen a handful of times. As DNA, the CDR3 is TGTGCCAGCAGTGAAAGACTAGCGGGAGGGTCACGGACAGATACGCAGTATTTT. Residues: CASSERLAGGSRTDTQYF. The rearrangement uses TRBV25-1 and TRBJ2-3, with 14 nucleotides matching TRBD2. The germline V gene encodes CDR1 MGHDK and CDR2 SYGVNS. The V gene end was trimmed by 2 bases and the J gene end by 3 bases; junction bases not matched to a gene: 7. CDR3 length equals 18 residues. Complete variable domain (other parts from reference TRBV25-1 and TRBJ2-3): EADIYQTPRYLVIGTGKKITLECSQTMGHDKMYWYQQDPGMELHLIHYSYGVNSTEKGDLSSESTVSRIRTEHFPLTLESARPSHTSQYLCASSERLAGGSRTDTQYFGPGTRLTVL.

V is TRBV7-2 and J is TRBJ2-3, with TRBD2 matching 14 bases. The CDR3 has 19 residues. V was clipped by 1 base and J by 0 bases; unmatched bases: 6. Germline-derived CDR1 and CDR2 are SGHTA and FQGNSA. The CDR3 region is CASSLVGTSGGTSTDTQYF. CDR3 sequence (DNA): TGTGCCAGCAGCTTAGTGGGGACTAGCGGGGGTACTAGCACAGATACGCAGTATTTT. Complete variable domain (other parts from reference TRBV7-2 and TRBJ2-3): GAGVSQSPSNKVTEKGKDVELRCDPISGHTALYWYRQSLGQGLEFLIYFQGNSAPDKSGLPSDRFSAERTGGSVSTLTIQRTQQEDSAVYLCASSLVGTSGGTSTDTQYFGPGTRLTVL.

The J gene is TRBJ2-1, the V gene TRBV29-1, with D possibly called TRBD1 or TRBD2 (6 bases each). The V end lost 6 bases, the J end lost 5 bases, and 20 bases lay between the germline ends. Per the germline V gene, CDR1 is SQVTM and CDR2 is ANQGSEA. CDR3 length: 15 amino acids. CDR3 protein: CSVVRGGGPNNEQFF. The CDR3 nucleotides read TGCAGCGTGGTCCGTGGTGGGGGGCCGAACAATGAGCAGTTCTTC.

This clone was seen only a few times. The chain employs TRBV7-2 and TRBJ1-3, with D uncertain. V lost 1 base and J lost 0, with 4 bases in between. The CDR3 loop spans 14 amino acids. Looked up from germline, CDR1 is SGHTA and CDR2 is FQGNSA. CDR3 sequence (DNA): TGTGCCAGCAGCTTAGACAGCTCTGGAAACACCATATATTTT. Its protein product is CASSLDSSGNTIYF.

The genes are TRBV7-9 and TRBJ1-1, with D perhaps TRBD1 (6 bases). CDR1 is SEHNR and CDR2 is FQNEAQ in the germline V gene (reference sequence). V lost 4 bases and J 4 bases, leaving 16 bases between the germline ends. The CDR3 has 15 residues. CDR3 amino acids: CASSSGQSLFTEAFF. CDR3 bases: TGTGCCAGCAGCTCCGGACAGAGCTTATTCACTGAAGCTTTCTTT.

CDR3 loop: CASSLWEGGNEQYF. The CDR3 DNA follows: TGTGCCAGCAGCTTATGGGAAGGGGGCAACGAGCAGTACTTC. V is TRBV11-2 and J is TRBJ2-7, with TRBD1 matching 7 bases. The V and J ends lost 2 bases and 5 bases, in that order; junction bases with no gene match: 6. The length of the CDR3 is 14 residues. Germline V CDR1 and CDR2: SGHAT, FQNNGV.